The 28 T cell receptor beta chains below all came from one sample that was sequenced in a study of T cell changes during pregnancy in multiple sclerosis. Clones were sequenced by immunoSEQ multiplex PCR, and TCRdb holds only the in-frame ones, with some missing. The table shows around 79,000 clones, with 90% to 95% occurring only once. The sequencing used CD4+ T cells from peripheral blood mononuclear cells, collected in the second trimester of pregnancy. These receptors originate from a female donor with multiple sclerosis, enrolled in a pregnancy study.

This chain connects TRBV19 to TRBJ1-2; tentatively, D is TRBD1 (5 bases). Germline V gene lookup returns CDR1 LNHDA and CDR2 SQIVND (reference sequence). The CDR3 totals 13 residues. V lost 8 bases and J 4 bases, leaving 14 bases between the germline ends. The CDR3 sequence: CASSDSRSYGYTF. For the CDR3, the DNA is TGTGCCAGTTCAGACAGTCGCTCCTATGGCTACACCTTC.

The chain employs TRBV6-1 and TRBJ1-3; 8 bases are a match to TRBD1. J was trimmed by 0 bases and V by 4 bases; bases with no gene match: 8. This CDR3 contains 17 residues. Germline V lookup: CDR1 MNHNS, CDR2 SASEGT. The DNA for the CDR3 is TGTGCCAGCAGTGCTCTACAGGGGGGGAGCTCTGGAAACACCATATATTTT. Protein sequence: CASSALQGGSSGNTIYF.

This clone was detected only a few times. One junction end does not reproduce the germline sequence, and a read error may be involved. The rearrangement joins TRBV7-6 to TRBJ2-7; 9 bases agree with TRBD2. Germline V CDR1 and CDR2: SGHVS, FNYEAQ. The CDR3 extends over 13 amino acids. DNA for the CDR3: TGTGCCAGCAGCCTAGCGGGGCAGTACGAGCAGTACTTC. Residues: CASSLAGQYEQYF.

The chain combines TRBV28 with TRBJ2-1, with 9 bases lining up with TRBD2. V lost 2 bases, J lost 9 bases, and 11 bases stayed unmatched. CDR3 length: 16 amino acids. Germline CDR1 is MDHEN and CDR2 is SYDVKM. The CDR3 sequence: CASSLTRFSGSGEQFF. Here the CDR3 DNA reads TGTGCCAGCAGTTTAACTCGTTTTAGCGGGAGCGGTGAGCAGTTCTTC. The variable domain in full, completed from reference TRBV28 and TRBJ2-1, reads DVKVTQSSRYLVKRTGEKVFLECVQDMDHENMFWYRQDPGLGLRLIYFSYDVKMKEKGDIPEGYSVSREKKERFSLILESASTNQTSMYLCASSLTRFSGSGEQFFGPGTRLTVL.

The chain combines TRBV28 with TRBJ1-4, with 7 bases matching TRBD1. This CDR3 comprises 14 residues. V trimming: 3 bases; J trimming: 7 bases; junction bases outside the gene matches: 5. Germline V gene data show CDR1 as MDHEN and CDR2 as SYDVKM. In DNA, the CDR3 is TGTGCCAGCAGTTTTGTGGCAGGGGGTGAAAAACTGTTTTTT. This sequence encodes CASSFVAGGEKLFF.

The V gene is TRBV7-9, the J gene TRBJ1-2; no definite D call. Germline V gives CDR1 SEHNR, CDR2 FQNEAQ (reference sequence). Trimming left V 4 bases short and J 8 bases short, with 8 bases between. The CDR3 totals 11 residues. The CDR3 here is CASSSPEGYTF. CDR3 nucleotide sequence: TGTGCCAGCAGCTCCCCAGAAGGCTACACCTTC.

V gene TRBV7-6 combines with J gene TRBJ2-1; D is uncertain. Germline V lookup: CDR1 SGHVS, CDR2 FNYEAQ. The CDR3 is 13 residues long. Deletions cut 3 bases from V and 5 bases from J, with 8 bases between. The CDR3 sequence: CASSFRLNNEQFF. In DNA form, the CDR3 reads TGTGCCAGCAGCTTCCGACTGAACAATGAGCAGTTCTTC.

V usage is TRBV28 and J usage is TRBJ2-3; 10 bases are shared with TRBD1. The CDR3 runs to 15 residues. The germline V gene encodes CDR1 MDHEN and CDR2 SYDVKM. The V segment lost 5 bases and the J segment 4 bases; nucleotides outside the gene matches: 6. As DNA, the CDR3 is TGTGCCAGCAGTGGTGGAGGGACAGGGGCAGATACGCAGTATTTT. Translated: CASSGGGTGADTQYF.

This chain connects TRBV7-9 to TRBJ2-2; 7 bases fit TRBD1. In germline, CDR1 is SEHNR, CDR2 FQNEAQ (reference sequence). J gave up 8 bases and V 8 bases, and 8 bases lay outside the gene matches. The CDR3 sequence is 13 residues long. The CDR3 region has the DNA TGTGCCAGCCCAAAGGGGGCAACGGGGGAGCTGTTTTTT. It encodes CASPKGATGELFF.

This clone was seen just once. The chain is built from TRBV7-2 and TRBJ2-1; possible D gene TRBD2, 5 bases. CDR1 is SGHTA, CDR2 FQGNSA, per germline. With 0 bases removed from V and 2 bases from J, the gap between germline ends came to 11 bases. The CDR3 contains 16 residues. The CDR3 loop reads CASSLAKGLAYNEQFF. The DNA of the CDR3 is TGTGCCAGCAGCTTAGCGAAAGGACTGGCCTACAATGAGCAGTTCTTC.

The CDR3 nucleotides read TGTGCCAGCAGTGCCGAGCGGGGGGGCTACGAGCAGTACTTC. Translating it yields CASSAERGGYEQYF. This sequence joins TRBV2 and TRBJ2-7; 10 bases align to TRBD2. The CDR3 contains 14 residues. V was clipped by 4 bases and J by 3 bases; unmatched bases: 3. CDR1 and CDR2 from the germline V gene are SNHLY and FYNNEI.

The chain carries TRBV4-3 and TRBJ2-7; 8 bases are a match to TRBD2. CDR3 length: 15 residues. After removal of 4 bases from V and 2 bases from J, the junction contained 7 bases not matched to a gene. Germline CDR1 is LGHNA and CDR2 is YSLEER. CDR3 in amino acids: CASSLSGEDAYEQYF. Written as DNA, the CDR3 is TGCGCCAGCAGCCTTAGCGGGGAAGACGCCTACGAGCAGTACTTC.

The chain employs TRBV5-4 and TRBJ1-3; D gene uncertain. V was shortened by 0 bases and J by 4 bases, with 14 bases between the two germline ends. This CDR3 spans 16 amino acids. The germline gives CDR1 SGHNT, CDR2 YYREEE (reference sequence). CDR3 DNA sequence: TGTGCCAGCAGCTTGGCCTCGTCTATATCAGGAAACACCATATATTTT. As protein: CASSLASSISGNTIYF.

V gene TRBV27 combines with J gene TRBJ2-1, with TRBD2 identical over 10 bases. V was clipped by 2 bases and J by 7 bases; unmatched bases: 5. This CDR3 has 15 amino acids. Looked up from germline, CDR1 is MNHEY and CDR2 is SMNVEV (reference sequence). In nucleotides, the CDR3 is TGTGCCAGCAGTTTACTAGCGGGAGCGGGAAATGAGCAGTTCTTC. Amino acid sequence: CASSLLAGAGNEQFF.

This rearrangement joins TRBV28 to TRBJ1-1; maybe TRBD1 (6 bases). Between the trimmed V and J ends, which lost 5 bases and 6 bases, there was a span of 10 bases. This CDR3 has 12 residues. The V gene's germline CDR1 is MDHEN and CDR2 SYDVKM. CDR3 in amino acids: CASSVGGAEAFF. The CDR3 DNA sequence: TGTGCCAGCAGTGTAGGGGGAGCTGAAGCTTTCTTT.

V gene TRBV7-2 combines with J gene TRBJ1-6; 7 nucleotides match TRBD1. CDR1 SGHTA and CDR2 FQGNSA come from the germline V gene. The V and J ends lost 3 bases and 7 bases, in that order; junction bases with no gene match: 9. The CDR3 loop spans 16 amino acids. CDR3: CASSFQATGFNSPLHF. The CDR3 DNA is TGTGCCAGCAGCTTCCAAGCGACAGGGTTCAATTCACCCCTCCACTTT.

The V gene is TRBV9, the J gene TRBJ1-1, with D perhaps matching TRBD1 (5 bases). The V end was cut by 0 bases, the J end by 4 bases, with 10 bases between. Germline V gives CDR1 SGDLS, CDR2 YYNGEE. The CDR3 contains 14 residues. CDR3 nucleotides: TGTGCCAGCAGCGTAGATGGGGGGGTCACTGAAGCTTTCTTT. Protein sequence: CASSVDGGVTEAFF.

The chain uses TRBV5-4 and TRBJ2-5, with TRBD2 matching over 8 bases. Germline CDR1 is SGHNT and CDR2 is YYREEE (reference sequence). V was clipped by 0 bases and J by 1 base; unmatched bases: 5. CDR3 size: 16 residues. CDR3 residues: CASSLVISGVQETQYF. For the CDR3, the DNA is TGTGCCAGCAGCTTGGTGATTAGCGGGGTCCAAGAGACCCAGTACTTC.

The chain uses TRBV7-9 and TRBJ1-3; 7 bases match TRBD1. The CDR3 has 19 amino acids. Trimming removed 3 bases from V and 1 base from J; junction bases left unmatched: 15. The germline CDR1 and CDR2 sequences are SEHNR and FQNEAQ (reference sequence). CDR3 bases: TGTGCCAGCAGCTTTCGGACAGGCGTCAGGCCACGATCTGGAAACACCATATATTTT. This encodes CASSFRTGVRPRSGNTIYF. The variable domain in full, with the rest retrieved from reference TRBV7-9 and TRBJ1-3, is DTGVSQNPRHKITKRGQNVTFRCDPISEHNRLYWYRQTLGQGPEFLTYFQNEAQLEKSRLLSDRFSAERPKGSFSTLEIQRTEQGDSAMYLCASSFRTGVRPRSGNTIYFGEGSWLTVV.

This chain links TRBV4-3 with TRBJ1-1, with D tentatively TRBD1 (5 bases). Germline values: CDR1 LGHNA, CDR2 YSLEER. V lost 0 bases to trimming and J lost 2 bases, with 13 bases between them. The CDR3 extends over 16 amino acids. As DNA, the CDR3 is TGCGCCAGCAGCCAAGACCCCCAGGGCAGAAACACTGAAGCTTTCTTT. Its translation: CASSQDPQGRNTEAFF.

This clone was seen a single time. V usage is TRBV6-5 and J usage is TRBJ2-1, with TRBD2 identical over 10 bases. This CDR3 is built from 14 residues. The germline gives CDR1 MNHEY, CDR2 SVGAGI. V was pared by 4 bases and J by 9 bases, with 6 bases of the junction left unmatched. The CDR3 nucleotides read TGTGCCAGCAGTTTAGGACTAGCGGACGGTGAGCAGTTCTTC. It yields the protein CASSLGLADGEQFF.

This clone was found once. The chain joins TRBV7-2 to TRBJ2-1, with a tentative D call TRBD2 (7 bases). Germline V lookup: CDR1 SGHTA, CDR2 FQGNSA. The V gene lost 5 bases and the J gene lost 14 bases, with 16 bases spanning the gap. The CDR3 is 12 residues long. CDR3 region: CASSISGGGEFF. The CDR3 DNA reads as TGTGCCAGCAGCATTAGCGGAGGGGGGGAGTTCTTC.

This rearrangement joins TRBV7-9 to TRBJ1-5; 8 nucleotides match TRBD1. Germline V gene lookup returns CDR1 SEHNR and CDR2 FQNEAQ (reference sequence). V lost 4 bases and J lost 4; bases outside the gene matches: 6. The length of the CDR3 is 15 residues. CDR3 residues: CASSSGTGVNQPQHF. CDR3 DNA sequence: TGTGCCAGCAGCTCCGGGACAGGAGTTAATCAGCCCCAGCATTTT.

The genes are TRBV7-2 and TRBJ2-7; D may be TRBD2 (7 bases). The CDR3 sequence is 15 residues long. CDR1 is SGHTA and CDR2 is FQGNSA in the germline V gene. V lost 1 base and J lost 4, with 14 bases in between. The CDR3 reads CASSLVAGDYYEQYF. In DNA, the CDR3 is TGTGCCAGCAGCTTAGTGGCAGGGGACTATTACGAGCAGTACTTC.

V gene TRBV19 combines with J gene TRBJ2-5, with a possible D match to TRBD2 (6 bases). Trimming took off 8 bases at V and 2 bases at J, with 21 bases between the two ends. Germline assignment: CDR1 LNHDA and CDR2 SQIVND (reference sequence). There are 16 residues in the CDR3. This CDR3 reads CASRERGRESQETQYF. CDR3 nucleotides: TGTGCCAGTCGGGAGAGGGGTAGAGAGAGTCAAGAGACCCAGTACTTC.

V is TRBV25-1 and J is TRBJ1-6; D unclear. Germline CDR1 and CDR2: MGHDK and SYGVNS. The CDR3 is made up of 15 amino acids. Trimming took off 3 bases at V and 12 bases at J, with 18 bases between the two ends. The CDR3 reads CASSDESGIALPLHF. For the CDR3, the DNA is TGTGCCAGCAGTGACGAATCGGGTATAGCTTTACCCCTCCACTTT.

The chain is built from TRBV6-5 and TRBJ1-5; 7 nucleotides agree with TRBD1. Per germline, CDR1 MNHEY and CDR2 SVGAGI. The V gene end was trimmed by 5 bases and the J gene end by 2 bases; junction bases not matched to a gene: 3. The CDR3 loop spans 14 amino acids. CDR3: CASSDGTGNQPQHF. CDR3 sequence (DNA): TGTGCCAGCAGTGACGGGACAGGCAATCAGCCCCAGCATTTT.

This clone was recorded a few times. V is TRBV18 and J is TRBJ2-7; 7 bases agree with TRBD2. The CDR3 sequence is 15 residues long. V shed 2 bases and J 5 bases; nucleotides not matched to a gene: 9. Germline V CDR1 and CDR2: KGHSH, LQKENI. CDR3 in amino acids: CASSPGWRDYNEQYF. The CDR3 DNA reads TGTGCCAGCTCACCAGGGTGGAGGGACTATAACGAGCAGTACTTC.